This T cell receptor (beta chain) was documented in a study of beta chain features in type 1 diabetes (dated by TCRdb to the late 2010s). At the level of the whole study: Patients and healthy donors did not differ in mean age, gender distribution, total cell number or subset yield. A total of 85 million to 140 million sorted cells were examined across all samples, and a strong correlation was observed between cell number per subset and RNA yield. In the study, TCRB repertoires of sorted circulating CD4+ T cell subsets from recently diagnosed type 1 diabetes patients were compared with those of matched healthy donors. Whereas all 30 or so donors provided naive and central memory subsets, regulatory and stem cell-like memory subsets were isolated from just 8 patients and about 8 healthy donors. Broader findings and caveats from the paper: Sequencing cDNA rather than genomic DNA could over-represent highly expressing activated cells, although activation and CD3 levels did not differ between groups. Naive, central memory and regulatory TCRB repertoires appeared more similar among patients than among healthy donors. Because small numbers of individuals were included in the HLA sub-analyses, any influence of HLA type on TCRB rearrangement was left unresolved. Type 1 diabetes patients showed a moderate but significant shortening of TCRB CDR3 length in all four CD4+ subsets. At VDJ recombination sites, patients with type 1 diabetes made fewer insertions and deleted more nucleotides, a pattern implying thymic rearrangement abnormalities. PCR might favor shorter templates, but patient and control samples were amplified and corrected together, so any skew would affect both groups equally.

A word on this clone: Its target antigen remains unknown. Per-base qualities were not stored, and no clone one base away is much larger.

Each donor gave one peripheral blood draw, roughly 120 mL on average, collected into heparinised tubes. A BD FACSAria II was used to sort naive, central memory, regulatory and stem cell-like memory CD4+ T cells with a panel that included CD45RO, CCR7, CD25, CD127, CD95 and CD27. A purity above 95% was achieved for all sorted populations. PBMCs were isolated right away by Lymphoprep density gradient centrifugation and were stained directly, without culture. To minimize batch effects, samples were stained and sorted in pairs, one healthy donor with one patient per experiment. Sequences SGHRS (CDR1) and YFSETQ (CDR2) are obtained from the germline V gene. The CDR3 measures 14 amino acids from cysteine to phenylalanine. Here the CDR3 DNA is all that survives: 42 bases in frame from base 1. Here V drops 4 bases and J drops 0 bases, and the junction holds 3 bases not matched to any gene. The entire amount of isolated RNA was reverse transcribed using the High Capacity cDNA Reverse Transcription Kit, so the sequenced TCRB transcripts were expressed ones. Deep immunoSEQ sequencing was performed on naive, central memory and regulatory T cell samples, with an average of approximately 4 million total reads per sample. Sorted cells were lysed in RLT buffer and RNA was extracted with DNase-treated RNeasy Micro or Mini kits, depending on cell number. Each cell subset was processed separately to prevent cross-contamination, with patient and healthy donor samples processed together. TCRB sequences were amplified from cDNA with the immunoSEQ multiplex PCR, producing 87-bp fragments spanning the CDR3 region. The amplicons were sequenced using the Illumina HiSeq platform. The study's own analysis went as follows. PCR bias was computationally corrected using synthetic template baselines, reads within Hamming distance 2 were collapsed, and singletons that could not be merged were discarded. By aligning reads against IMGT, V, D and J genes, CDR3 length, and insertions or deletions at six rearrangement sites were assigned. Within each subset, clonotype counts were normalized to sorted cell number, and only after that were true diversity and Gini coefficients computed with the tcR R package. The overlap coefficient, calculated on TCRB nucleotide sequences, was used to measure repertoire sharing. TCRdb took this table from immuneACCESS and kept in-frame rearrangements with V and J called. Such tables lack part of the clones; where checked against another copy, unresolved V genes explain under half of the gap, and the rest is unexplained. Clone size and V and J calls were adopted from that table, with D and trimming inferred from the DNA. This sample lists 250,000 to 350,000 clones; 13% to 15% were detected once. The ten largest clones take up over 5.5% of the sample.

The sample comprised central memory CD4+ T cells from blood. This clonotype was sampled from a man aged 25 to 40 in good health. The chain is encoded by TRBV5-1 joined to TRBJ2-7, with TRBD2 matching 8 junction bases. CDR3 protein: CASSREGSSYEQYF. The bases are TGCGCCAGCAGCCGGGAGGGGAGCTCCTACGAGCAGTACTTC.